This T cell receptor beta chain came from a study of CD8 T cells in Susac syndrome. It was with random hexamers that roughly 0.45 to 1 ug RNA was reverse transcribed. A multiplex approach, immunoSEQ multiplex PCR, amplified TCR beta CDR3 across 54 Vbeta and 13 Jbeta. Using its own MiXCR run on the immunoSEQ multiplex PCR reads, TCRdb lists one record per CDR3 protein. The sample has roughly 120,000 distinct CDR3 sequences; 90% to 95% are singletons. Germline V CDR1 and CDR2: DFQATT, SNEGSKA (reference sequence). Trimming left V 3 bases short and J 4 bases short, with 16 bases between. This CDR3 spans 14 amino acids. The multiple sclerosis controls were treatment-naive patients with relapsing-remitting disease that was stable or active. Negative isolation was used for CD8+ and CD4+ T cells and FACS enrichment for TEMRA cells.

J is TRBJ2-7 and V is TRBV20-1, with D hard to call. The clonotype originates from a human donor with multiple sclerosis. The sample comprised CD4+ T cells from PBMCs. CDR3 loop: CSASSRSGLYEQYF. DNA for the CDR3: TGCAGTGCTAGTAGCCGGTCCGGTCTTTACGAGCAGTACTTC.